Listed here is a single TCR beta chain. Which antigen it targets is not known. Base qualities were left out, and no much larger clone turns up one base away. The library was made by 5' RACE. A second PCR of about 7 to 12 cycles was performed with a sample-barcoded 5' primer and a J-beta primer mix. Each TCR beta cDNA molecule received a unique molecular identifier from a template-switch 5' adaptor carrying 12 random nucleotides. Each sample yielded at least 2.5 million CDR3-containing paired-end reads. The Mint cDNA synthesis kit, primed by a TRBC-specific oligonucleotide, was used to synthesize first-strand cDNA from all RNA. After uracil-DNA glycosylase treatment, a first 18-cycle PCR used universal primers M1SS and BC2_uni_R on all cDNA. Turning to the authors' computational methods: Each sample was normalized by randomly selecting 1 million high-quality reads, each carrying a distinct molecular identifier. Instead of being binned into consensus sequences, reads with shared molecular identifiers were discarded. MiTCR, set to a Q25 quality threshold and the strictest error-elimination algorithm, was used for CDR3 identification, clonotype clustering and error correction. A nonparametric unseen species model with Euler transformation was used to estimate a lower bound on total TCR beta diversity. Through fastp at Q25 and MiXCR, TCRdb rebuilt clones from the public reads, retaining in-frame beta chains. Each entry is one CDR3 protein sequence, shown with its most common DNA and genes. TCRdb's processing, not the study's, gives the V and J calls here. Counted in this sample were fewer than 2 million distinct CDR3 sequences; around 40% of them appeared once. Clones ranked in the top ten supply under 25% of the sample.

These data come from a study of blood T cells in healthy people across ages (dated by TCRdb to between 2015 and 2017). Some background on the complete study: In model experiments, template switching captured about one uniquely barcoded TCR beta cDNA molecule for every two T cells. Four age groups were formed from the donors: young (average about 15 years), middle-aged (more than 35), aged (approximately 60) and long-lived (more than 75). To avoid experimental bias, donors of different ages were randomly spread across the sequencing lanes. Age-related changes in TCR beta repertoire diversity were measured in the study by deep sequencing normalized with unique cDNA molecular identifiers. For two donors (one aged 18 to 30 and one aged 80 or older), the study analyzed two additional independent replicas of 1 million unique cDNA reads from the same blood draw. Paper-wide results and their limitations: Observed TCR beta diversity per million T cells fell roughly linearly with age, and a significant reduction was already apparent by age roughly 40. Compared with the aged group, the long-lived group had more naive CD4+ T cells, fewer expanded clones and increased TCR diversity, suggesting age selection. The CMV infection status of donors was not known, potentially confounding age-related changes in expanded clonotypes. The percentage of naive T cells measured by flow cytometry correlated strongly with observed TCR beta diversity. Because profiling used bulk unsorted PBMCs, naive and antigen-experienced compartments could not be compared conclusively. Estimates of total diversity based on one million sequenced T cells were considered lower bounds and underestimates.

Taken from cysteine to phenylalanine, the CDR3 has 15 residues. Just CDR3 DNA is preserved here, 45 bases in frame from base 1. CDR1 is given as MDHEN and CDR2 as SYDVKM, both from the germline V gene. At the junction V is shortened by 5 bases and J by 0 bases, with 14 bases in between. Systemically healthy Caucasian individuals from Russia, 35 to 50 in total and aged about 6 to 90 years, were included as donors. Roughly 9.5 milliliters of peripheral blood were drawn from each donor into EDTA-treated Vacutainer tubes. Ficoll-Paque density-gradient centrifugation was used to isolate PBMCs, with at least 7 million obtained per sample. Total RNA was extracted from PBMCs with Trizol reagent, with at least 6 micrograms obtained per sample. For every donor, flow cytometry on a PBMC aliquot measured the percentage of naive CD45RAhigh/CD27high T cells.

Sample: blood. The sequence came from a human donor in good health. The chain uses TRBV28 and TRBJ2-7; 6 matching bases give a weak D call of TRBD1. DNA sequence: TGTGCCAGCAGTCAAACAGGGCTCCTCTCCTACGAGCAGTACTTC. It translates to CASSQTGLLSYEQYF.